These 21 T cell receptor beta chains came from one sample sequenced in a study of blood T cell repertoires in COVID-19. Measured with immunoSEQ multiplex PCR; TCRdb has only the in-frame clones, and not every one. The data show approximately 300,000 clones, about nine tenths seen once. Sequenced material: peripheral blood. These TCRs come from a woman in her fifties or sixties who had recovered from COVID-19.

This rearrangement joins TRBV19 to TRBJ2-1, with 11 bases fitting TRBD2. V shed 6 bases, J shed 4 bases, and the junction held 5 bases outside the gene matches. This CDR3 is 15 amino acids long. Germline V gives CDR1 LNHDA, CDR2 SQIVND (reference sequence). CDR3 nucleotides: TGTGCCAGTAGCTTAGCGGGAGGGACTTACAATGAGCAGTTCTTC. This translates into CASSLAGGTYNEQFF.

This clone has a single count. The chain couples TRBV11-2 to TRBJ2-2; D unresolved. CDR3 size: 17 residues. CDR1 and CDR2 from the germline V gene are SGHAT and FQNNGV. Trimming cost V 1 base and J 0 bases, with 12 bases left between them. CDR3 nucleotides: TGTGCCAGCAGCTTAGTATCTGGGCCCGCGAACACCGGGGAGCTGTTTTTT. Translating it yields CASSLVSGPANTGELFF.

The chain carries TRBV30 and TRBJ1-6, with D hard to call. The CDR3 covers 13 residues. Germline values: CDR1 GTSNPN, CDR2 SVGIG (reference sequence). Trimming left V 4 bases short and J 10 bases short, with 14 bases between. The CDR3 here is CAWKTPGESPLHF. CDR3 DNA sequence: TGTGCCTGGAAAACCCCCGGGGAGTCACCCCTCCACTTT.

The chain combines TRBV7-2 with TRBJ1-1; D unresolved. The CDR3 extends over 14 amino acids. Germline CDR1 reads SGHTA; CDR2 reads FQGNSA. Trimming removed 3 bases from V and 3 bases from J, with 11 bases in between. The CDR3 sequence is CASSFQPRDTEAFF. CDR3 sequence (DNA): TGTGCCAGCAGCTTCCAGCCACGGGACACTGAAGCTTTCTTT.

The chain carries TRBV4-2 and TRBJ1-1; 11 nucleotides line up with TRBD1. This CDR3 is built from 16 residues. Germline CDR1 LGHNA, CDR2 YNFKEQ. Trimming removed 2 bases from V and 5 bases from J; junction bases left unmatched: 7. The CDR3 DNA reads TGTGCCAGCAGCCAAATTGGGACAGGGGGTGTGACTGAAGCTTTCTTT. Encoded protein: CASSQIGTGGVTEAFF.

The chain uses TRBV9 and TRBJ1-6; possible D gene TRBD1, 5 bases. V was cut by 3 bases and J by 7 bases, with 11 bases left in between. The CDR3 is 14 residues long. Germline lookup yields CDR1 SGDLS and CDR2 YYNGEE. CDR3 in amino acids: CASSATATNSPLHF. In DNA form, the CDR3 reads TGTGCCAGCAGCGCGACAGCCACGAATTCACCCCTCCACTTT.

The chain has TRBV18 and TRBJ1-5; no reliable D call. V dropped 3 bases and J dropped 2 bases, with 8 bases sitting between them. The CDR3 sequence is 14 residues long. Looked up from germline, CDR1 is KGHSH and CDR2 is LQKENI. Written as DNA, the CDR3 is TGTGCCAGCTCACCGTCAGAGGGCAATCAGCCCCAGCATTTT. This translates into CASSPSEGNQPQHF. The whole variable domain, remainder taken from reference TRBV18 and TRBJ1-5, is NAGVMQNPRHLVRRRGQEARLRCSPMKGHSHVYWYRQLPEEGLKFMVYLQKENIIDESGMPKERFSAEFPKEGPSILRIQQVVRGDSAAYFCASSPSEGNQPQHFGDGTRLSIL.

The V gene is TRBV6-2 or TRBV6-3, the J gene TRBJ2-7, with D tentatively TRBD1 (5 bases). The V end was cut by 1 base, the J end by 6 bases, with 16 bases between. The CDR3 is 15 amino acids. Germline loops: CDR1 MNHEY, CDR2 SVGEGT. The CDR3 nucleotides read TGTGCCAGCAGTTACTTTGCCCAGGGCCCCCGCGAGCAGTACTTC. Encoded protein: CASSYFAQGPREQYF.

The genes are TRBV5-4 and TRBJ1-1; unclear D gene. Germline lookup yields CDR1 SGHNT and CDR2 YYREEE (reference sequence). Trimming took off 2 bases at V and 2 bases at J, with 13 bases between the two ends. The CDR3 consists of 15 residues. CDR3 amino acids: CASSFSSSINTEAFF. The CDR3 DNA reads as TGTGCCAGCAGCTTTAGCAGCAGTATTAACACTGAAGCTTTCTTT.

The genes are TRBV9 and TRBJ1-3, with D possibly TRBD1 on 6 matching bases. Deletions cut 3 bases from V and 5 bases from J, with 15 bases between. The CDR3 consists of 15 residues. CDR1 is SGDLS and CDR2 is YYNGEE in the germline V gene. CDR3 sequence (DNA): TGTGCCAGCAGCGGACAGGTGTCGTGGAGAAACACCATATATTTT. It codes for CASSGQVSWRNTIYF.

This clone was seen only once. The V call is TRBV3-1 (or the pseudogene TRBV3-2), the J call TRBJ2-7; D possibly corresponds to TRBD2 (6 bases). Germline V CDR1 and CDR2: LGHDT, YNNKEL (reference sequence). This CDR3 is 17 amino acids long. V shed 1 base and J shed 0 bases, with 16 bases lying between them. The CDR3 DNA reads as TGTGCCAGCAGCCAAGGTCGGGGACTTGACCTCTCCTACGAGCAGTACTTC. Protein product: CASSQGRGLDLSYEQYF.

V is TRBV5-1 and J is TRBJ1-2; TRBD1 agrees at 8 bases. The CDR3 extends over 18 amino acids. Germline CDR1 is SGHRS and CDR2 is YFSETQ. Trimming at V came to 3 bases and at J to 2 bases, leaving 15 bases not matched to a gene. CDR3 region: CASSSTVGTGGQNYGYTF. The CDR3 DNA sequence: TGCGCCAGCAGCTCCACCGTGGGGACAGGAGGTCAAAACTATGGCTACACCTTC.

The CDR3 loop reads CASSDIFSRVRGYTF. The CDR3 DNA reads as TGTGCCAGCAGCGATATATTCTCTCGGGTTCGTGGCTACACCTTC. V and J are TRBV7-2 and TRBJ1-2, with no clear D. The germline gives CDR1 SGHTA, CDR2 FQGNSA. Trimming left V 5 bases short and J 7 bases short, with 20 bases between. The CDR3 runs to 15 residues.

V and J are TRBV19 and TRBJ1-1; a weak D match, TRBD1 (6 bases). V gave up 2 bases and J gave up 5 bases, with 12 bases separating them. The CDR3 consists of 14 residues. Germline V CDR1 and CDR2: LNHDA, SQIVND (reference sequence). The CDR3 coding sequence is TGTGCCAGTAGTATAATTTCAGGGGAAACTGAAGCTTTCTTT. This codes for CASSIISGETEAFF.

This sequence joins TRBV18 and TRBJ2-7; 7 positions agree with TRBD1. The V gene's germline CDR1 is KGHSH and CDR2 LQKENI. V lost 3 bases to trimming and J lost 4 bases; unmatched junction nucleotides: 9. This CDR3 has 15 amino acids. In nucleotides, the CDR3 is TGTGCCAGCTCACCCCCGACAGGGAGCAAGTACGAGCAGTACTTC. Protein product: CASSPPTGSKYEQYF.

This chain links TRBV7-3 with TRBJ2-3, with 7 bases fitting TRBD1. Germline trimming cut 4 bases from V and 4 bases from J; bases unmatched to any gene: 5. Germline V gives CDR1 SGHTA, CDR2 FQGTGA. The CDR3 spans 14 residues. CDR3 nucleotides: TGTGCCAGCAGCTCCCGACAGGGCGCAGATACGCAGTATTTT. Translating gives CASSSRQGADTQYF.

The CDR3 region is CSVDRSSGGLTYEQYF. For the CDR3, the DNA is TGCAGCGTTGACAGGTCTAGCGGGGGGCTTACCTACGAGCAGTACTTC. The chain couples TRBV29-1 to TRBJ2-7; 11 bases match TRBD2. CDR1 and CDR2 (germline): SQVTM, ANQGSEA. This CDR3 is built from 16 residues. V shed 3 bases and J 2 bases; nucleotides not matched to a gene: 9.

The V call is TRBV6-2 or TRBV6-3, the J call TRBJ2-7; D is undetermined. Trimming removed 6 bases from V and 0 bases from J, with 12 bases in between. The CDR3 runs 14 residues. CDR1 is MNHEY, CDR2 SVGEGT, per germline. The CDR3 DNA reads TGTGCCAGCAGCCGGGCCTATAGCTCCTACGAGCAGTACTTC. It translates to CASSRAYSSYEQYF.

The chain employs TRBV27 and TRBJ1-6, with D perhaps TRBD1 (5 bases). The V gene lost 6 bases and the J gene lost 6 bases, with 18 bases spanning the gap. Germline values: CDR1 MNHEY, CDR2 SMNVEV (reference sequence). This CDR3 is 16 amino acids long. CDR3 in amino acids: CASSWGPGLLNSPLHF. The CDR3 bases are TGTGCCAGCAGCTGGGGACCGGGACTACTTAATTCACCCCTCCACTTT.

V usage is TRBV28 and J usage is TRBJ2-7; 7 bases agree with TRBD1. This CDR3 contains 14 residues. Germline V gene lookup returns CDR1 MDHEN and CDR2 SYDVKM. After removal of 1 base from V and 3 bases from J, the junction contained 3 bases not matched to a gene. DNA for the CDR3: TGTGCCAGCAGTTTATCGGCAGGGGGCTACGAGCAGTACTTC. Protein product: CASSLSAGGYEQYF.

The chain's CDR3 is CASSPTGGYGYTF. The CDR3 DNA follows: TGTGCCAGCAGCCCGACAGGGGGCTATGGCTACACCTTC. The chain carries TRBV5-6 and TRBJ1-2, with TRBD1 identical over 9 bases. Losses at the gene ends were 4 bases for V and 4 bases for J; bases not matched to a gene: 2. The germline V gene has CDR1 SGHDT and CDR2 YYEEEE. This CDR3 is built from 13 residues.